A selection of T cell receptor beta chains follows, all from one sample in a study of TIL therapy for anti-PD-1-resistant metastatic lung cancer. TCRdb keeps only in-frame clones here, not all; method: immunoSEQ multiplex PCR. The repertoire holds approximately 16,000 clones, with roughly 88% as singletons. The sequenced sample was blood, obtained at baseline. The source of these receptors is a person aged 25-80 years with non-small cell lung cancer. Each CDR3 is given with its conserved first and last residue. A D gene is named only where the DNA matches it firmly. Size values are once, few and many counts, or a class for expanded clones, and some rows have none.

d_gene	v_gene	j_gene	abundance	CDR3nt	CDR3aa
-	TRBV19	TRBJ1-6	-	TGTGCCAGTCGATCGGGCCCCTCACCCCTCCACTTT	CASRSGPSPLHF
-	TRBV25-1	TRBJ2-7	-	TGTGCCAGCAGTGGCCCGGACAGGAGGGGACCAAGCTCCTACGAGCAGTACTTC	CASSGPDRRGPSSYEQYF
TRBD2	TRBV6-1	TRBJ2-5	-	TGTGCCAGCAGTGTTTTTCCGGGGGGGATACAAGAGACCCAGTACTTC	CASSVFPGGIQETQYF
-	TRBV11-3	TRBJ2-4	-	TGTGCCAGCAGCAAAGCCTCGACAGAAATAGCCAAAAACATTCAGTACTTC	CASSKASTEIAKNIQYF
TRBD2	TRBV6-5	TRBJ2-3	-	TGTGCCAGCAGTTATGGGGGGGATGCAGATACGCAGTATTTT	CASSYGGDADTQYF
-	TRBV4-1	TRBJ2-1	-	TGCGCCAGCAGCCAAGTGACCTTCGGGGGGCAGTTCTTC	CASSQVTFGGQFF
-	TRBV6-5	TRBJ2-7	-	TGTGCCAGCAGTTACTCTACCAGGGCGGGAGAGCAGTACTTC	CASSYSTRAGEQYF
-	TRBV11-3	TRBJ2-1	-	TGTGCCAGCAGCTTAAGGCGGGGGCTGTACAATGAGCAGTTCTTC	CASSLRRGLYNEQFF
-	TRBV19	TRBJ1-1	-	TGTGCCAGTAGTCCGGACAGAGTGAACACTGAAGCTTTCTTT	CASSPDRVNTEAFF
-	TRBV7-2	TRBJ2-4	-	TGTGCCAGCAGCTTAAAGGGACCCCTCTCTGGGATTCAGTACTTC	CASSLKGPLSGIQYF
-	TRBV7-3	TRBJ2-1	-	TGTGCCAGCAGCTTAAATCGCCAACTCACATACAATGAGCAGTTCTTC	CASSLNRQLTYNEQFF
-	TRBV6-5	TRBJ1-5	once	TGTGCCAGCAGTTCGGGATCTAGGGGACAGCCCCAGCATTTT	CASSSGSRGQPQHF
-	TRBV28	TRBJ1-1	few	TGTGCCAGCAGTCGAAGTTGGACTGAAGCTTTCTTT	CASSRSWTEAFF
TRBD2	TRBV11-3	TRBJ2-5	-	TGTGCCAGCAGCCTTCAGCGGGGGGTGGGAGAGACCCAGTACTTC	CASSLQRGVGETQYF
TRBD2	TRBV25-1	TRBJ2-2	-	TGTGCCAGCAGTGAATTCGGGGGGGAGAACACCGGGGAGCTGTTTTTT	CASSEFGGENTGELFF
TRBD2	TRBV19	TRBJ2-2	-	TGTGCCAGTAGAAGGCTAGCGGGAGTAGGCACCGGGGAGCTGTTTTTT	CASRRLAGVGTGELFF
-	TRBV6-6	TRBJ1-6	-	TGTGCCAGCAGTTTCGGAAATTCACCCCTCCACTTT	CASSFGNSPLHF
-	TRBV16	TRBJ2-5	-	TGTGCCAGCAGCCAATCGCCCTCCAAAGAGACCCAGTACTTC	CASSQSPSKETQYF
-	TRBV7-9	TRBJ1-3	few	TGTGCCAGCAGCTACCTTGAGGGTCCCTCTGGAAACACCATATATTTT	CASSYLEGPSGNTIYF
-	TRBV19	TRBJ1-1	-	TGTGCCAGTAGTAGCCAGGGACTTTATCCGAACACTGAAGCTTTCTTT	CASSSQGLYPNTEAFF
TRBD1	TRBV7-9	TRBJ1-5	-	TGTGCCAGCAGCCCACAGGGGGACAATCAGCCCCAGCATTTT	CASSPQGDNQPQHF
TRBD2	TRBV2	TRBJ2-2	-	TGTGCCAGCATCCTCGCGGGGGAGAACACCGGGGAGCTGTTTTTT	CASILAGENTGELFF
TRBD1	TRBV28	TRBJ2-2	-	TGTGCCAGCAACAGCCCTTTTCGGGACAGGGGTCTCACCGGGGAGCTGTTTTTT	CASNSPFRDRGLTGELFF